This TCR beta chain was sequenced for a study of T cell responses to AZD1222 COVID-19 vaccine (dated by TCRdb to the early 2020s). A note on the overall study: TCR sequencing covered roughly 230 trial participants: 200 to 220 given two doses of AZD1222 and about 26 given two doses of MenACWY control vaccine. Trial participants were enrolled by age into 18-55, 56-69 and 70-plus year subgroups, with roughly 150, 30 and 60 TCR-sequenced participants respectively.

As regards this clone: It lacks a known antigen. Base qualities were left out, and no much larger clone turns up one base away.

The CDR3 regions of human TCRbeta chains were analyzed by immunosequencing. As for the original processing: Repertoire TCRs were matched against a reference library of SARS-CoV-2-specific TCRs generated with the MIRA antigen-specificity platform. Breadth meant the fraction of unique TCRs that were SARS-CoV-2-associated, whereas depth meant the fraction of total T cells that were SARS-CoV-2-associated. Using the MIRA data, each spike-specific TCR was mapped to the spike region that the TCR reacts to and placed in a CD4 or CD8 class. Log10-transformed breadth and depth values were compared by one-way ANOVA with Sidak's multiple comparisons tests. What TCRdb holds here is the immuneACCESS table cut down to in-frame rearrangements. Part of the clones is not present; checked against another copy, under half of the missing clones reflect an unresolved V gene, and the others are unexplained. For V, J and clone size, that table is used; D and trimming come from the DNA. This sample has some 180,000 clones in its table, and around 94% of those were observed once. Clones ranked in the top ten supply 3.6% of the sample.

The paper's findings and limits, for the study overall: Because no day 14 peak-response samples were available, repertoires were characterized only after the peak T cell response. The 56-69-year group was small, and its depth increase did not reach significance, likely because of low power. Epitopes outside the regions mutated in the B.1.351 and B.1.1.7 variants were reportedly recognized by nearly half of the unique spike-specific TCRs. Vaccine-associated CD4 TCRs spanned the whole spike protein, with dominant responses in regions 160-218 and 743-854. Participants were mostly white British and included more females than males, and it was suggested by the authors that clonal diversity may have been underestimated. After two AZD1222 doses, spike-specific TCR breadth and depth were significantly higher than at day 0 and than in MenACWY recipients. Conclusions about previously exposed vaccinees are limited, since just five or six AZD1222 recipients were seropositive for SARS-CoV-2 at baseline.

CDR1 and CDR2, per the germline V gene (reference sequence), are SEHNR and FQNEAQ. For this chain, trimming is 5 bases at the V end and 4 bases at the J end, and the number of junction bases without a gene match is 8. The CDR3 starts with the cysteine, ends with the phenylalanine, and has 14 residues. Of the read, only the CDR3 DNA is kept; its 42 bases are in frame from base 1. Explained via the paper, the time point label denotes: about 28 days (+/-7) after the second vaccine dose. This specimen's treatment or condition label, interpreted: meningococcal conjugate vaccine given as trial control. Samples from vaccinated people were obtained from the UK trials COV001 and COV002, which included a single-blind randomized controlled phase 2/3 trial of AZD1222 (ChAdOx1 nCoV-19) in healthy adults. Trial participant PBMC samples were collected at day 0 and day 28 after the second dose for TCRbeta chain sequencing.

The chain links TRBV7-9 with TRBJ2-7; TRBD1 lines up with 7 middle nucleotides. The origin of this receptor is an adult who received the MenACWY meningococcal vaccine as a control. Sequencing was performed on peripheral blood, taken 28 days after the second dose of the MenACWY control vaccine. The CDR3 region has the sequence CASSDRQGGYEQYF. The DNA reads TGTGCCAGCAGCGACCGACAGGGTGGGTACGAGCAGTACTTC.